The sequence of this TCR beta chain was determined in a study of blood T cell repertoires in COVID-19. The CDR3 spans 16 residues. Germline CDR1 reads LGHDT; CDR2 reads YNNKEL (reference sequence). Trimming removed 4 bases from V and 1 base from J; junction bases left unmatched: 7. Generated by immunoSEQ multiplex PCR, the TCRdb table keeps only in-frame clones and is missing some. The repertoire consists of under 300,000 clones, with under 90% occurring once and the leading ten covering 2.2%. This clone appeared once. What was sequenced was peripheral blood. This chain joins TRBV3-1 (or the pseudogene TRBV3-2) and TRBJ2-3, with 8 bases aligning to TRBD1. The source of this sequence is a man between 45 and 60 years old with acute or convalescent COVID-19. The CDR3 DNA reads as TGTGCCAGCAGCCTCGACAGGGGTGGTGGCACAGATACGCAGTATTTT. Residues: CASSLDRGGGTDTQYF.